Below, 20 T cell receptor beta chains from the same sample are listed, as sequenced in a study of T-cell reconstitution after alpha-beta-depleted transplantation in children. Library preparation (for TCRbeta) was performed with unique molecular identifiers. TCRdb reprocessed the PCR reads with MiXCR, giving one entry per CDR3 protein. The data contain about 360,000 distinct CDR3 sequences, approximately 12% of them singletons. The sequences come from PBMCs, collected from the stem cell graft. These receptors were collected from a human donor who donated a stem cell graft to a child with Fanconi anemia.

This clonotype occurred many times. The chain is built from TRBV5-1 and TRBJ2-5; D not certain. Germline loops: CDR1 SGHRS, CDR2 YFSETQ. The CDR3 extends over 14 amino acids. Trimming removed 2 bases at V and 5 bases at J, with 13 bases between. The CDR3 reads CASSFRNQGETQYF. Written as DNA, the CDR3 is TGCGCCAGCAGCTTCCGAAATCAAGGGGAGACCCAGTACTTC.

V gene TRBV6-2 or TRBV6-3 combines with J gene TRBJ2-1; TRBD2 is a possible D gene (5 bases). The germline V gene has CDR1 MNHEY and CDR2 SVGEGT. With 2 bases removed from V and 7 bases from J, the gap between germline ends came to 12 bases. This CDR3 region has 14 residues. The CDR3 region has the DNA TGTGCCAGCAGTTACCGGACTTCTGTAAATGAGCAGTTCTTC. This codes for CASSYRTSVNEQFF.

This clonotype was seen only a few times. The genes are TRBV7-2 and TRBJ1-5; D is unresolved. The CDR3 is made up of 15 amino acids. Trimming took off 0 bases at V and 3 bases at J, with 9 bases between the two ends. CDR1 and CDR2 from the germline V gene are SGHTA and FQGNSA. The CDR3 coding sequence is TGTGCCAGCAGCTTAGCGCTGGGGAACAATCAGCCCCAGCATTTT. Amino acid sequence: CASSLALGNNQPQHF.

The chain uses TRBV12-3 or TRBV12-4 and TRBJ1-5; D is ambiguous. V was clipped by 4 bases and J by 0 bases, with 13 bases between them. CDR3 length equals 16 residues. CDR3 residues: CASSSIGGYSNQPQHF. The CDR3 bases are TGTGCCAGCAGTTCAATCGGCGGGTATAGCAATCAGCCCCAGCATTTT.

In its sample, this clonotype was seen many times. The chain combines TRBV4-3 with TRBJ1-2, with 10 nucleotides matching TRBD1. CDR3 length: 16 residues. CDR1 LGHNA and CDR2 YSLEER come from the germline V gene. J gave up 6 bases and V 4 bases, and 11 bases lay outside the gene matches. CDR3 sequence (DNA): TGCGCCAGCAGCCCATTGAAGGGGACAGGGGTTCATGGCTACACCTTC. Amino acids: CASSPLKGTGVHGYTF.

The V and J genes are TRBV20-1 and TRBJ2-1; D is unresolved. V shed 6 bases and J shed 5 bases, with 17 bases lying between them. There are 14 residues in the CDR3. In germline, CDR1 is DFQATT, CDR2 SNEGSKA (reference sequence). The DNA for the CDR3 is TGCAGTGCAACCGATTCTTTAGGGAACAATGAGCAGTTCTTC. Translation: CSATDSLGNNEQFF.

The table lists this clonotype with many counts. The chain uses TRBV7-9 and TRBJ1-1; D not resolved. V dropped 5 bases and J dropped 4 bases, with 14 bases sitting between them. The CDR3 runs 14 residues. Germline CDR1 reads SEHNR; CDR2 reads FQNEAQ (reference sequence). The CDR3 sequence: CASSLLRGSTEAFF. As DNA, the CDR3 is TGTGCCAGCAGCCTTCTACGCGGGAGCACTGAAGCTTTCTTT.

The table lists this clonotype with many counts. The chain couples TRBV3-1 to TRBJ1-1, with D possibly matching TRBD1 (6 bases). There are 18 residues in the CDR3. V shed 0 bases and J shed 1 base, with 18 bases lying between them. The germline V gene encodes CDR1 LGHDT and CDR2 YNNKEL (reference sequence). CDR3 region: CASSQDTGPTGRNTEAFF. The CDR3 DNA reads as TGTGCCAGCAGCCAAGATACCGGCCCCACAGGGAGGAACACTGAAGCTTTCTTT.

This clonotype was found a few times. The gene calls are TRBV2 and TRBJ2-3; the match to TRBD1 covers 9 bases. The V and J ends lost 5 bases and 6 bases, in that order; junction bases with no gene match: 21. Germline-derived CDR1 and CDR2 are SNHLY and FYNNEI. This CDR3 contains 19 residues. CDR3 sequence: CASSLPGQGTSSAYDTQYF. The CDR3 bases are TGTGCCAGCAGTCTTCCGGGACAGGGTACGAGCTCAGCTTATGATACGCAGTATTTT.

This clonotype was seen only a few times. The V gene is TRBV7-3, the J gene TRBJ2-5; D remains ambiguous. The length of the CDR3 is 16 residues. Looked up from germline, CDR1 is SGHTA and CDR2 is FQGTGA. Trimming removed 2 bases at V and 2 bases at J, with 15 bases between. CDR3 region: CASSLGVAGPQETQYF. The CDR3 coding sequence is TGTGCCAGCAGCTTAGGAGTGGCAGGTCCACAAGAGACCCAGTACTTC.

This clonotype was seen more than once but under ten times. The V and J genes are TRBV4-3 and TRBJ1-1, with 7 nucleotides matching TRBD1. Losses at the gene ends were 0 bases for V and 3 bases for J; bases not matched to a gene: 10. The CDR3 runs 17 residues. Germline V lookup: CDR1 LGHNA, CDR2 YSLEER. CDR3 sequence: CASSQDGMQGVYTEAFF. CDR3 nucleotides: TGCGCCAGCAGCCAAGATGGGATGCAGGGGGTATACACTGAAGCTTTCTTT.

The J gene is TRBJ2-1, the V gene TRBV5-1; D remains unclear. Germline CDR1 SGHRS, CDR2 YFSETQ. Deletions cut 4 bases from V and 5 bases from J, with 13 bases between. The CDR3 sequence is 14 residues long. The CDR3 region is CASSQIDVDNEQFF. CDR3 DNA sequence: TGCGCCAGCAGCCAGATTGACGTAGACAATGAGCAGTTCTTC.

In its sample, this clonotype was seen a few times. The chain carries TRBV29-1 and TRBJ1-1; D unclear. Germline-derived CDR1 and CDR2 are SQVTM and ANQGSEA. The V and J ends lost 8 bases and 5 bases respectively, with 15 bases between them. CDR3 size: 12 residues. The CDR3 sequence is CSSLSTGTEAFF. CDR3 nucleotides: TGCAGCTCCCTCTCTACTGGGACTGAAGCTTTCTTT.

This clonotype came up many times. The CDR3: CASCRGGGNDEQFF. CDR3 in DNA: TGCGCCAGCTGCAGGGGCGGGGGAAATGATGAGCAGTTCTTC. The chain joins TRBV5-1 to TRBJ2-1; maybe TRBD2 (7 bases). Germline CDR1 is SGHRS and CDR2 is YFSETQ. CDR3 size: 14 residues. Trimming took 7 bases from V and 8 from J, leaving 19 bases between them.

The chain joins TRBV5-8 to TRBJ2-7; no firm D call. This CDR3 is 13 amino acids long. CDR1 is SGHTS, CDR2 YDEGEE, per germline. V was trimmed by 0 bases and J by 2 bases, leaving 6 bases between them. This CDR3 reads CASSLESPYEQYF. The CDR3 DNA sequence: TGTGCCAGCAGCTTGGAGAGTCCCTACGAGCAGTACTTC.

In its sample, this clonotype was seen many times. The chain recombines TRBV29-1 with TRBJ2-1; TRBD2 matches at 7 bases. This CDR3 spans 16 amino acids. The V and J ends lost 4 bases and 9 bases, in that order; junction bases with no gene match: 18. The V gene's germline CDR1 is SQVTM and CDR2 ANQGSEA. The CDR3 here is CSVGGASGGERGEQFF. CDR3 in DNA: TGCAGCGTTGGTGGTGCCTCGGGGGGTGAGCGCGGTGAGCAGTTCTTC.

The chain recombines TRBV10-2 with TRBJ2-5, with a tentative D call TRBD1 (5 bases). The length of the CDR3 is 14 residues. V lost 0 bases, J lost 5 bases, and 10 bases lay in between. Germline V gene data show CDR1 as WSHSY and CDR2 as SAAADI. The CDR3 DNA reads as TGCGCCAGCAGTGAGTCGACAGTCGGGGAGACCCAGTACTTC. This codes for CASSESTVGETQYF.

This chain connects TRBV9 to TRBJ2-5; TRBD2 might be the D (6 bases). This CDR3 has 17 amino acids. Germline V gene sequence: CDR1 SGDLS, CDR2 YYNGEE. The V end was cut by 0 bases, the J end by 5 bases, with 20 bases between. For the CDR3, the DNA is TGTGCCAGCAGCGTAGACCTCCCGGGAGCCCAGAAGGAGACCCAGTACTTC. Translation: CASSVDLPGAQKETQYF.

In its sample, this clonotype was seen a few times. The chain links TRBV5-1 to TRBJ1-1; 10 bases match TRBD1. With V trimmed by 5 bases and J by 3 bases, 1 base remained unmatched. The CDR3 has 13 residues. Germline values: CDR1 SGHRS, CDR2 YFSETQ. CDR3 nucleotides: TGCGCCAGCAGGACAGGGGGCGACACTGAAGCTTTCTTT. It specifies CASRTGGDTEAFF. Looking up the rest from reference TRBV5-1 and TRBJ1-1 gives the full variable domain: KAGVTQTPRYLIKTRGQQVTLSCSPISGHRSVSWYQQTPGQGLQFLFEYFSETQRNKGNFPGRFSGRQFSNSRSEMNVSTLELGDSALYLCASRTGGDTEAFFGQGTRLTVV.

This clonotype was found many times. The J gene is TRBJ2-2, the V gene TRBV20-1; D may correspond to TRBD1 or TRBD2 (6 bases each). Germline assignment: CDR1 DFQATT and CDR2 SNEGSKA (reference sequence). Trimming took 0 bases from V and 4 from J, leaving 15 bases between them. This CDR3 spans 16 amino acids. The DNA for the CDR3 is TGCAGTGCTAGAGATCCCGGGGGCCGGGGCACCGGGGAGCTGTTTTTT. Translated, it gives CSARDPGGRGTGELFF.